This entry describes one T cell receptor (beta chain). The source of the sample is a study of cytomegalovirus exposure and HLA in healthy donors. The PCR ran on 60 Vbeta and 13 Jbeta primers. Clones were sequenced by immunoSEQ multiplex PCR, and TCRdb holds only the in-frame ones, with some missing. The table lists over 150,000 clones, about 81% of them singletons. J was trimmed by 4 bases and V by 6 bases; bases with no gene match: 9. This CDR3 is built from 15 residues. Germline V gene lookup returns CDR1 MDHEN and CDR2 SYDVKM. Sequenced material: PBMCs. The TCR sequence derives from a woman aged 25 to 45 in good health and CMV-seronegative. The chain has TRBV28 and TRBJ1-1; 9 nucleotides line up with TRBD1. CDR3 coding DNA: TGTGCCAGCAGCTCTCGGGACAGGGTCGGCACTGAAGCTTTCTTT. Its protein is CASSSRDRVGTEAFF.